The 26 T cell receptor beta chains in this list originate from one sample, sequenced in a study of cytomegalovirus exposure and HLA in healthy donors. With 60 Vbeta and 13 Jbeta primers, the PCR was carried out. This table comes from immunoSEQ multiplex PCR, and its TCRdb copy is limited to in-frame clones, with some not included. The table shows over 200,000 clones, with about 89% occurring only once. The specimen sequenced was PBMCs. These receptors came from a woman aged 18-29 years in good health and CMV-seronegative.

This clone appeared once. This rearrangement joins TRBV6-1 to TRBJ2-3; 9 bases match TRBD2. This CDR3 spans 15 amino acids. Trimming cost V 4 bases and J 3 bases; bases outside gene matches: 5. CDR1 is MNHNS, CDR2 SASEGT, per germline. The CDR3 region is CASSVIAGETDTQYF. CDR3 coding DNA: TGTGCCAGCAGTGTTATAGCGGGGGAAACAGATACGCAGTATTTT.

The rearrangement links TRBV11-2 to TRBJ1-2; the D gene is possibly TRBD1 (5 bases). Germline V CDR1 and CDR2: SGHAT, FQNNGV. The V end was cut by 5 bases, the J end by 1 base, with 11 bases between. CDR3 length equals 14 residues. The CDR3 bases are TGTGCCAGCAGCATCAGCCAGGGTAACTATGGCTACACCTTC. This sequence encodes CASSISQGNYGYTF. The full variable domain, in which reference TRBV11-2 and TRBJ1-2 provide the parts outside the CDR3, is EAGVAQSPRYKIIEKRQSVAFWCNPISGHATLYWYQQILGQGPKLLIQFQNNGVVDDSQLPKDRFSAERLKGVDSTLKIQPAKLEDSAVYLCASSISQGNYGYTFGSGTRLTVV.

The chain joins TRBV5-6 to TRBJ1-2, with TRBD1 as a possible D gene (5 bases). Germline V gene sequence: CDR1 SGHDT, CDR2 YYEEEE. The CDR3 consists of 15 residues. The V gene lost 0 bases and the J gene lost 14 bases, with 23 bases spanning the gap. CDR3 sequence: CASSLASGLNKLWTF. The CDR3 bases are TGTGCCAGCAGCTTGGCCTCGGGACTTAACAAATTGTGGACCTTC. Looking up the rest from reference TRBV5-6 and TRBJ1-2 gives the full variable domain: DAGVTQSPTHLIKTRGQQVTLRCSPKSGHDTVSWYQQALGQGPQFIFQYYEEEERQRGNFPDRFSGHQFPNYSSELNVNALLLGDSALYLCASSLASGLNKLWTFGSGTRLTVV.

CDR3 loop: CAIRNTGVGSGELFF. For the CDR3, the DNA is TGTGCCATCAGAAATACAGGGGTAGGGTCCGGGGAGCTGTTTTTT. The chain employs TRBV10-3 and TRBJ2-2; 7 bases are shared with TRBD1. This CDR3 region has 15 residues. Germline assignment: CDR1 ENHRY and CDR2 SYGVKD. The junction had 10 bases not matched to a gene; V was cut back by 6 bases and J by 6 bases.

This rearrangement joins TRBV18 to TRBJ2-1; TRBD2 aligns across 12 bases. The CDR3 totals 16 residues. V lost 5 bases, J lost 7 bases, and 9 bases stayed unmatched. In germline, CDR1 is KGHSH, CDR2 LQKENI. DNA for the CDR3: TGTGCCAGCTCAAGACTAGCGGGAGCTTCGGAAAATGAGCAGTTCTTC. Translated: CASSRLAGASENEQFF.

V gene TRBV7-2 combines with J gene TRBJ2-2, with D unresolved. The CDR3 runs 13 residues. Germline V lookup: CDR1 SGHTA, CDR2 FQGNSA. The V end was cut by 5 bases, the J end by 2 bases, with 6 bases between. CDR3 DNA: TGTGCCAGCAGCCTGTTCAACACCGGGGAGCTGTTTTTT. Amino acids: CASSLFNTGELFF.

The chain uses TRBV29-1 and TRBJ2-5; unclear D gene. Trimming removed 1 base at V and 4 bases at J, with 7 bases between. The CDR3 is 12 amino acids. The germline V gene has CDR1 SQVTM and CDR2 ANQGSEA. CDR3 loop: CSVEVQVETQYF. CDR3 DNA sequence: TGCAGCGTTGAAGTGCAGGTAGAGACCCAGTACTTC. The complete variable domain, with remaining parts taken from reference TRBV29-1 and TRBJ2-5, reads SAVISQKPSRDICQRGTSLTIQCQVDSQVTMMFWYRQQPGQSLTLIATANQGSEATYESGFVIDKFPISRPNLTFSTLTVSNMSPEDSSIYLCSVEVQVETQYFGPGTRLLVL.

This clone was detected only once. The CDR3 sequence is CASSLVPPSENTGELFF. CDR3 coding DNA: TGCGCCAGCAGCTTGGTGCCTCCTAGTGAGAACACCGGGGAGCTGTTTTTT. This chain connects TRBV5-1 to TRBJ2-2; D not resolved. Germline CDR1 and CDR2: SGHRS and YFSETQ. There are 17 residues in the CDR3. V lost 0 bases, J lost 1 base, and 13 bases lay in between.

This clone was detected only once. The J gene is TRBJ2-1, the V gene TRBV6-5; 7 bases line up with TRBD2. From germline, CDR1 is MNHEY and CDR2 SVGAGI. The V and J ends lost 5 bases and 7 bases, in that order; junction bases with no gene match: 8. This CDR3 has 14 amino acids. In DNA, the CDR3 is TGTGCCAGCAGTCCCGGACTAGTACTTAATGAGCAGTTCTTC. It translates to CASSPGLVLNEQFF.

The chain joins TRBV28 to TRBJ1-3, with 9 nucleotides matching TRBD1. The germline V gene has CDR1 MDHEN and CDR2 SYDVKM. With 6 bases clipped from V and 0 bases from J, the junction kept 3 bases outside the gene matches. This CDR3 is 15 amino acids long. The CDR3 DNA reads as TGTGCCAGCAGAGGACAGGGGCCCTCTGGAAACACCATATATTTT. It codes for CASRGQGPSGNTIYF.

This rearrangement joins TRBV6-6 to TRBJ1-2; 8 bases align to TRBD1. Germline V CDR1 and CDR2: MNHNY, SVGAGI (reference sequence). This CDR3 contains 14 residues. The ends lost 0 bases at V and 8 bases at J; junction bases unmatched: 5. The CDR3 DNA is TGTGCCAGCAGTTACTCAGTCAGGGGGCCGGGCTACACCTTC. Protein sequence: CASSYSVRGPGYTF.

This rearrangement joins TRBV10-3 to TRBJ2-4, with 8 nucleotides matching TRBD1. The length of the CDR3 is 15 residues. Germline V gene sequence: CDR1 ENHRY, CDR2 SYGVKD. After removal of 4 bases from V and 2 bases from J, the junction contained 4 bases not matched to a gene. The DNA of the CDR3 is TGTGCCATCAGTGCTCAGGGGGCTTCCAAAAACATTCAGTACTTC. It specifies CAISAQGASKNIQYF.

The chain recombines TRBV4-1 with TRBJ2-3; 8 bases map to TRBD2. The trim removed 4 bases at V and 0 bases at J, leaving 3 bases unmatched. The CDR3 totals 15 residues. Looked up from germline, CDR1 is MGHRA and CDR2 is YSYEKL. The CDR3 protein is CASSLERGSTDTQYF. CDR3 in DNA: TGCGCCAGCAGCCTGGAGCGGGGGAGCACAGATACGCAGTATTTT.

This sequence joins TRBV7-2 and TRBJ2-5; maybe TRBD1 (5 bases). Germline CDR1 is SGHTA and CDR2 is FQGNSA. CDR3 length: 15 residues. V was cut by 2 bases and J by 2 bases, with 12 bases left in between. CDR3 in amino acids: CASSLYRITQETQYF. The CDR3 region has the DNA TGTGCCAGCAGCTTATACAGGATCACGCAAGAGACCCAGTACTTC. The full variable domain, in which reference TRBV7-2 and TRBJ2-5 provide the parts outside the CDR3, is GAGVSQSPSNKVTEKGKDVELRCDPISGHTALYWYRQSLGQGLEFLIYFQGNSAPDKSGLPSDRFSAERTGGSVSTLTIQRTQQEDSAVYLCASSLYRITQETQYFGPGTRLLVL.

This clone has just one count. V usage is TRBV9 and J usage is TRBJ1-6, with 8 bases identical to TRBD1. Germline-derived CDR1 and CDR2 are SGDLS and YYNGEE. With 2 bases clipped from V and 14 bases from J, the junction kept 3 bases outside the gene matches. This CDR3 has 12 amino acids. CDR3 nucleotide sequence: TGTGCCAGCAGCGTTGACAGGGGCGCCCTCCACTTT. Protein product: CASSVDRGALHF.

The CDR3 here is CAISESTALQAGGLKESYNEQFF. The CDR3 DNA is TGTGCCATCAGTGAGTCTACGGCTCTCCAAGCGGGGGGGCTGAAGGAATCCTACAATGAGCAGTTCTTC. This chain joins TRBV10-3 and TRBJ2-1; 10 bases map to TRBD2. V was pared by 0 bases and J by 1 base, with 21 bases of the junction left unmatched. Germline V gene lookup returns CDR1 ENHRY and CDR2 SYGVKD. This CDR3 is built from 23 residues.

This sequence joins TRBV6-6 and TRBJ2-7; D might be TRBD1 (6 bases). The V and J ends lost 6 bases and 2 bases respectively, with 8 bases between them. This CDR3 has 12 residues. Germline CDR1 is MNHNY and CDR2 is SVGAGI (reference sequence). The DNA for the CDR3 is TGTGCCAGCAGGGACAGCCCCTACGAGCAGTACTTC. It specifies CASRDSPYEQYF.

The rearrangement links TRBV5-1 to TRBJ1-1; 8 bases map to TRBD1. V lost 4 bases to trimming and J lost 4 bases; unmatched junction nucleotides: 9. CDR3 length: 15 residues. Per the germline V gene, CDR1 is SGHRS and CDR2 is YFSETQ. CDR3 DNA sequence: TGCGCCAGCAGCCCCCTCGACAGGGGCTCCACTGAAGCTTTCTTT. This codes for CASSPLDRGSTEAFF.

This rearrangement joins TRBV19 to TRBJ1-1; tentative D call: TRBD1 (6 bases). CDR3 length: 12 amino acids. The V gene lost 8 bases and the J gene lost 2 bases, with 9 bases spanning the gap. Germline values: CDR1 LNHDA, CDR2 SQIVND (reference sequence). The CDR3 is CASSDRNTEAFF. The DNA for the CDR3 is TGTGCCAGTTCGGACAGAAACACTGAAGCTTTCTTT.

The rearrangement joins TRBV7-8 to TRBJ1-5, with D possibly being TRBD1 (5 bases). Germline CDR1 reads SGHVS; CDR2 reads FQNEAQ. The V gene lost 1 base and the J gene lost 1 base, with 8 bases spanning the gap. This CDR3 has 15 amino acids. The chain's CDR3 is CASSLVEGSNQPQHF. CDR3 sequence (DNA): TGTGCCAGCAGCTTAGTGGAGGGGAGCAATCAGCCCCAGCATTTT.

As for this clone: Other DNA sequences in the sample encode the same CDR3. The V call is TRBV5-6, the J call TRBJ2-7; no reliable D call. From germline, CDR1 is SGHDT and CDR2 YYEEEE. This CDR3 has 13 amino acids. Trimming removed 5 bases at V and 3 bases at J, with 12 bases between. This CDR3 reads CASRSTVDYEQYF. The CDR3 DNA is TGTGCCAGCAGAAGTACGGTAGACTACGAGCAGTACTTC. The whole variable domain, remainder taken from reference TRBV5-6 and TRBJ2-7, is DAGVTQSPTHLIKTRGQQVTLRCSPKSGHDTVSWYQQALGQGPQFIFQYYEEEERQRGNFPDRFSGHQFPNYSSELNVNALLLGDSALYLCASRSTVDYEQYFGPGTRLTVT.

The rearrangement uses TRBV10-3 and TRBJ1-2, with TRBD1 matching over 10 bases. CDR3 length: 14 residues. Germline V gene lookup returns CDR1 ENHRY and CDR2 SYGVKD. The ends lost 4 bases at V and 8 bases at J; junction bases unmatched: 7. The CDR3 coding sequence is TGTGCCATCAGTGTAACCGGGACAGGGGAAGGCTACACCTTC. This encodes CAISVTGTGEGYTF.

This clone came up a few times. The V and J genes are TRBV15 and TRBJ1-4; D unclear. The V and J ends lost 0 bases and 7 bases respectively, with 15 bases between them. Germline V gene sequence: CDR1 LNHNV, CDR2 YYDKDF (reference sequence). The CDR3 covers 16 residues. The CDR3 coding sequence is TGTGCCACCAGCAGAGATCTGGAGAGGGTCGGTGAAAAACTGTTTTTT. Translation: CATSRDLERVGEKLFF.

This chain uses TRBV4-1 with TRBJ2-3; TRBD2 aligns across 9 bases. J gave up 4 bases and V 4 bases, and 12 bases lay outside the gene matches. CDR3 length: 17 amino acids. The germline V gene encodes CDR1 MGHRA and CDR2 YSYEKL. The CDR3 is CASSRVLAGFSPDTQYF. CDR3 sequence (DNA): TGCGCCAGCAGCCGAGTCCTAGCGGGGTTTTCCCCAGATACGCAGTATTTT.

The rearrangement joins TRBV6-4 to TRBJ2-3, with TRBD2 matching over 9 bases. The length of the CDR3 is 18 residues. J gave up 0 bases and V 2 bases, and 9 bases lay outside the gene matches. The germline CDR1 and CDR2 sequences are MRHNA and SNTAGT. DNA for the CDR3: TGTGCCAGCAGTGACGAGGCCCTAGCGGGACCTAGCACAGATACGCAGTATTTT. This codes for CASSDEALAGPSTDTQYF.

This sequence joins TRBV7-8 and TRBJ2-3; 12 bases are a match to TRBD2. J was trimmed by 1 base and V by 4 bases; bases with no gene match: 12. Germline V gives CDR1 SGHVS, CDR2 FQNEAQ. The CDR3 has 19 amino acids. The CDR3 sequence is CASSSSLAGGNLGTDTQYF. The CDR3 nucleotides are TGTGCCAGCAGCTCGAGCCTAGCGGGAGGGAATTTGGGCACAGATACGCAGTATTTT.